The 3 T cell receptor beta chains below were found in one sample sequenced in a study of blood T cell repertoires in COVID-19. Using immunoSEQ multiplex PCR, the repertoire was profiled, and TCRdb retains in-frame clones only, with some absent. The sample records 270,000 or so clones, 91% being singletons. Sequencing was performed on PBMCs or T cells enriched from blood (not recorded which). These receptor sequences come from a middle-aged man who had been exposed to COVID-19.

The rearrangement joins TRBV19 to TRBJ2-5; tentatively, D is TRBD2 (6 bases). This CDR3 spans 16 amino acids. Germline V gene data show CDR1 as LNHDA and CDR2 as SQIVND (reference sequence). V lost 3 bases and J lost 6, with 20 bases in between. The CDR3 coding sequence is TGTGCCAGTAGTATTGAGGCCAGGGAGGCTTTGAAGACCCAGTACTTC. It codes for CASSIEAREALKTQYF.

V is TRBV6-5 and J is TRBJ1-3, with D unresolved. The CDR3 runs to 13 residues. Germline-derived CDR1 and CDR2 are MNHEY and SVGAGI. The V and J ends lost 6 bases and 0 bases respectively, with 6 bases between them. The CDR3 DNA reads TGTGCCAGCAGCCTCAGCTCTGGAAACACCATATATTTT. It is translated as CASSLSSGNTIYF.

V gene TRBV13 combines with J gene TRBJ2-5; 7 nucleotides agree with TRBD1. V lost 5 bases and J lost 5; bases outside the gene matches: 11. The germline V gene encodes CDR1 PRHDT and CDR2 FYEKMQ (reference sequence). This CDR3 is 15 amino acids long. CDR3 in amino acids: CASSDTRGIGETQYF. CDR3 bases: TGTGCCAGCAGCGATACCAGGGGGATTGGGGAGACCCAGTACTTC.